These T cell receptor beta chains were read from a single sample in a study of blood T cells in healthy people across ages. TCRdb redid the calling of the 5' RACE reads with MiXCR, one entry per CDR3 protein. Of about 1.8 million distinct CDR3 sequences listed, about 49% were seen once; the top ten hold around 2.1%. Sequences were obtained from blood. The receptors come from a woman aged 40 to 49 in good health. The CDR3 runs from the conserved cysteine through the conserved F or W. Fields, in order: clone size, V gene, D gene, J gene, CDR3 protein, CDR3 DNA. D genes are given only for firm matches. Size tells how often a clone was seen (once, few, many) or the class of an expanded clone, and some rows leave it out.

.	TRBV6-1	.	TRBJ2-5	CASSEEEATQETQYF	TGTGCCAGCAGTGAAGAGGAGGCCACCCAAGAGACCCAGTACTTC
.	TRBV20-1	.	TRBJ2-6	CSVLPFRASGANVLTF	TGCAGTGTCCTACCATTCCGAGCCTCTGGGGCCAACGTCCTGACTTTC
.	TRBV3-1	TRBD1	TRBJ2-2	CASSQRQGATGELFF	TGTGCCAGCAGCCAAAGACAGGGGGCCACCGGGGAGCTGTTTTTT
.	TRBV9	.	TRBJ1-1	CASSVGGWNTEAFF	TGTGCCAGCAGCGTTGGGGGGTGGAACACTGAAGCTTTCTTT
few	TRBV5-5	.	TRBJ2-1	CASTVSQAYYNEQFF	TGTGCCAGCACCGTATCTCAGGCATACTACAATGAGCAGTTCTTC
few	TRBV6-5	TRBD1	TRBJ1-2	CASSPGTGGSYGYTF	TGTGCCAGCAGTCCCGGGACAGGGGGCTCCTATGGCTACACCTTC
few	TRBV15	.	TRBJ2-3	CATSRDRGGAPTDTQYF	TGTGCCACCAGCAGAGATCGAGGGGGGGCACCCACAGATACGCAGTATTTT
.	TRBV15	.	TRBJ1-2	CATSRTAQGIDYGYTF	TGTGCCACCAGCAGAACGGCCCAGGGGATTGACTATGGTTACACCTTC
.	TRBV6-2/TRBV6-3	TRBD1	TRBJ1-1	CASSSVGTGVTEAFF	TGTGCCAGCAGTTCCGTTGGGACAGGGGTTACTGAAGCTTTCTTT
.	TRBV6-6	TRBD1	TRBJ1-2	CASNRDRGDYGYTF	TGTGCCAGCAATCGGGACAGGGGCGACTATGGCTACACCTTC
.	TRBV28	.	TRBJ2-3	CASSLSKSRVITDTQYF	TGTGCCAGCAGTTTGTCGAAAAGCAGGGTAATCACAGATACGCAGTATTTT
.	TRBV6-2/TRBV6-3	.	TRBJ2-5	CASSYLSRAETQYF	TGTGCCAGCAGTTACTTGTCCAGGGCGGAGACCCAGTACTTC
.	TRBV6-2/TRBV6-3	.	TRBJ2-4	CASTGRLSKNIQYF	TGTGCCAGCACTGGTCGACTTTCCAAAAACATTCAGTACTTC
few	TRBV6-6	TRBD2	TRBJ2-3	CASSGAGGTDTQYF	TGTGCCAGCAGTGGGGCGGGGGGCACAGATACGCAGTATTTT
few	TRBV28	TRBD2	TRBJ2-4	CASSTPGTSKSIQYF	TGTGCCAGCAGTACTCCCGGGACTAGCAAGAGCATTCAGTACTTC
.	TRBV5-1	TRBD2	TRBJ2-3	CASSLALAVGTQYF	TGCGCCAGCAGCTTGGCGCTAGCGGTAGGTACGCAGTATTTT
.	TRBV10-3	.	TRBJ1-5	CAISPGSQNQPQHF	TGTGCCATCAGCCCCGGGAGCCAAAATCAGCCCCAGCATTTT
.	TRBV18	TRBD1	TRBJ1-2	CASSSTHRTGEDDGYTF	TGTGCCAGCTCATCGACACACCGGACAGGTGAAGATGATGGCTACACCTTC
.	TRBV3-1	TRBD2	TRBJ2-1	CASSHKEGAGGSYNEQFF	TGTGCCAGCAGCCATAAAGAGGGCGCGGGGGGCTCCTACAATGAGCAGTTCTTC
.	TRBV4-3	TRBD2	TRBJ2-1	CASSQIPGGINEQFF	TGCGCCAGCAGCCAAATCCCGGGGGGGATCAATGAGCAGTTCTTC
.	TRBV10-3	TRBD1	TRBJ1-1	CAISAGQGIQNTEAFF	TGTGCCATCAGTGCCGGACAGGGGATTCAGAACACTGAAGCTTTCTTT
.	TRBV4-1	.	TRBJ2-1	CASSQKKKTYNEQFF	TGCGCCAGCAGCCAGAAAAAAAAAACTTACAATGAGCAGTTCTTC
.	TRBV28	TRBD2	TRBJ2-5	CASSLSGGAGQETQYF	TGTGCCAGCAGCCTCAGCGGGGGGGCGGGCCAAGAGACCCAGTACTTC
.	TRBV24-1	.	TRBJ1-5	CATSDQGSHQPQHF	TGTGCCACCAGTGACCAGGGAAGTCACCAGCCCCAGCATTTT
.	TRBV4-1	.	TRBJ2-5	CASSQAKLSPYFYNEQYF	TGCGCCAGCAGCCAAGCCAAATTAAGCCCCTATTTTTACAATGAGCAGTACTTC
.	TRBV29-1	.	TRBJ1-2	CGVEPPPQGQGGYTF	TGCGGCGTTGAACCCCCGCCCCAGGGGCAGGGTGGCTACACCTTC
.	TRBV3-1	TRBD2	TRBJ2-3	CASSQEGSAGGKTDTQYF	TGTGCCAGCAGCCAAGAAGGCTCGGCGGGGGGCAAGACAGATACGCAGTATTTT
.	TRBV7-2	TRBD2	TRBJ2-5	CASSLDGRGGWKTQYF	TGTGCCAGCAGCTTAGACGGGCGGGGGGGCTGGAAGACCCAGTACTTC
once	TRBV4-1	.	TRBJ2-3	CASSQGVLTGFGATQYF	TGCGCCAGCAGCCAAGGCGTCCTGACCGGGTTCGGCGCTACGCAGTATTTT
few	TRBV6-5	TRBD1	TRBJ2-7	CASSRSGTGAYEQYF	TGTGCCAGCAGTCGATCCGGGACAGGTGCGTACGAGCAGTACTTC
.	TRBV5-1	TRBD1	TRBJ1-1	CASSFGQGKNTEAFF	TGCGCCAGCAGCTTCGGACAGGGGAAGAACACTGAAGCTTTCTTT
.	TRBV7-2	.	TRBJ1-5	CASSSPRGRDFSNQPQHF	TGTGCCAGCAGCTCCCCCCGCGGGCGGGACTTCAGCAATCAGCCCCAGCATTTT
.	TRBV28	TRBD1	TRBJ2-7	CASSSPDRRSYEQYF	TGTGCCAGCAGTTCCCCGGACAGGCGGTCCTACGAGCAGTACTTC
.	TRBV27	TRBD1	TRBJ2-7	CASSLIQGDRLYEQYF	TGTGCCAGCAGTCTAATACAGGGGGATCGTCTCTACGAGCAGTACTTC
few	TRBV4-2	.	TRBJ2-1	CASKTGGPGWDEQFF	TGTGCCAGCAAGACGGGGGGCCCGGGGTGGGATGAGCAGTTCTTC
.	TRBV28	TRBD2	TRBJ2-3	CASSRGDFTNPQYF	TGTGCCAGCAGTCGGGGGGACTTTACAAATCCGCAGTATTTT
few	TRBV20-1	.	TRBJ1-6	CSATAGTYNSPLHF	TGCAGTGCTACCGCGGGCACCTATAATTCACCCCTCCACTTT
once	TRBV2	TRBD1	TRBJ1-4	CASRKQGATNEKLFF	TGTGCCAGCAGAAAACAGGGGGCAACTAATGAAAAACTGTTTTTT
.	TRBV5-1	.	TRBJ2-1	CASSLDNYVNEQFF	TGCGCCAGCAGCTTGGATAACTATGTCAATGAGCAGTTCTTC
.	TRBV6-1	TRBD2	TRBJ2-1	CASSRVSTGLAGRNEQFF	TGTGCCAGCAGCAGGGTTTCTACGGGACTAGCGGGGCGCAATGAGCAGTTCTTC
few	TRBV7-3	.	TRBJ2-1	CASSLTGAASYNEQFF	TGTGCCAGCAGCTTAACAGGGGCGGCATCCTACAATGAGCAGTTCTTC
.	TRBV20-1	TRBD1	TRBJ2-1	CSAPGQGIRETQFF	TGCAGTGCTCCCGGACAGGGGATACGAGAGACCCAGTTCTTC
few	TRBV7-2	.	TRBJ1-4	CASSFGTSGNEKLFF	TGTGCCAGCAGCTTCGGGACATCGGGTAATGAAAAACTGTTTTTT
.	TRBV12-3/TRBV12-4	TRBD1	TRBJ2-3	CASKPSQGHTQYF	TGTGCCAGCAAACCATCACAGGGGCATACGCAGTATTTT
.	TRBV12-3/TRBV12-4	.	TRBJ2-5	CASNRRGDQETQYF	TGTGCCAGCAACCGGAGAGGGGACCAAGAGACCCAGTACTTC
once	TRBV20-1	.	TRBJ1-2	CSASLSGYRDGYTF	TGCAGTGCTAGTCTCTCCGGATACCGCGATGGCTACACCTTC
few	TRBV29-1	.	TRBJ2-3	CSVLDRSTDTQYF	TGCAGCGTTCTGGACAGAAGCACAGATACGCAGTATTTT
few	TRBV2	.	TRBJ2-5	CASSDLQRGTQYF	TGTGCCAGCAGTGACTTACAAAGGGGGACCCAGTACTTC
.	TRBV10-1	.	TRBJ2-3	CASSERLYTDTQYF	TGCGCCAGCAGTGAGCGCCTGTACACAGATACGCAGTATTTT
many	TRBV7-2	.	TRBJ2-5	CASSARGPETQYF	TGTGCCAGCAGCGCCAGGGGCCCAGAGACCCAGTACTTC
few	TRBV6-6	.	TRBJ2-5	CASSYSEGGGETQYF	TGTGCCAGCAGTTACTCCGAGGGAGGGGGAGAGACCCAGTACTTC
few	TRBV20-1	TRBD2	TRBJ2-5	CSARDLLLAGGKLQETQYF	TGCAGTGCTAGAGATCTCCTGCTAGCGGGGGGGAAATTGCAAGAGACCCAGTACTTC
few	TRBV20-1	TRBD2	TRBJ2-4	CSARDLAGGRREQYF	TGCAGTGCTAGAGATCTAGCGGGGGGCCGACGGGAGCAGTACTTC
few	TRBV24-1	.	TRBJ1-2	CATSADYGYTF	TGTGCCACCAGTGCCGACTATGGCTACACCTTC